This T cell receptor (beta chain) was observed in a study of a mutant IDH1 vaccine in newly diagnosed glioma. About the study: Vaccines began 4-6 weeks after radiotherapy alone, or with temozolomide cycles. It was radiotherapy, temozolomide, or both that patients received previously, with most receiving both.

Profiled with immunoSEQ multiplex PCR; TCRdb holds only in-frame clones, not every one. In the table there are about 12,000 clones, around 80% of which are singletons. Time point noted: week 47, end of study. Doses comprised 300 ug of mutant IDH1 20-mer peptide each, plus topical imiquimod. Eight vaccinations went to patients in weeks 1, 3, 5, 7, 11, 15, 19, 23. For this clone: Its matching antigen is unknown.

Points from the study as a whole: Changes to the top peripheral T cell clonotypes appeared unrelated to pseudoprogression.

This receptor was taken from a woman aged 35 to 49 with glioma. The sequenced sample was PBMCs, obtained from a glioma patient whose treatment included an IDH1 peptide vaccine.

As DNA, the CDR3 is TGTGCCAGCAGCCAATATAGCGGGAGTGGCACAGATACGCAGTATTTT. Its translation is CASSQYSGSGTDTQYF. V and J are TRBV14 and TRBJ2-3, with 9 bases matching TRBD2. Germline V gives CDR1 SGHDN, CDR2 FVKESK. This CDR3 contains 16 residues. The ends lost 2 bases at V and 1 base at J; junction bases unmatched: 4. The variable domain in full, completed from reference TRBV14 and TRBJ2-3, reads EAGVTQFPSHSVIEKGQTVTLRCDPISGHDNLYWYRRVMGKEIKFLLHFVKESKQDESGMPNNRFLAERTGGTYSTLKVQPAELEDSGVYFCASSQYSGSGTDTQYFGPGTRLTVL.